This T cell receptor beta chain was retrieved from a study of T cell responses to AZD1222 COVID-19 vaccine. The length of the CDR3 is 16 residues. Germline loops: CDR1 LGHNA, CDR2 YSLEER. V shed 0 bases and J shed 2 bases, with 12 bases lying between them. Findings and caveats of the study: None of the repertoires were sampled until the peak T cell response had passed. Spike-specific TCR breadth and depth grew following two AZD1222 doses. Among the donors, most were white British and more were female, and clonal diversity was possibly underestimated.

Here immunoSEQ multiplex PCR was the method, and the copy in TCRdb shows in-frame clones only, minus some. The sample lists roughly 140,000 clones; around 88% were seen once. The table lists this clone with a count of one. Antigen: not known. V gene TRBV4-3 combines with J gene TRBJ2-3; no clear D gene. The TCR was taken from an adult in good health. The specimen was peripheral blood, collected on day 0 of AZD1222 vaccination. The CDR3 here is CASSQDYSTHTDTQYF. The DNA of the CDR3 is TGCGCCAGCAGCCAAGATTACTCGACCCACACAGATACGCAGTATTTT.